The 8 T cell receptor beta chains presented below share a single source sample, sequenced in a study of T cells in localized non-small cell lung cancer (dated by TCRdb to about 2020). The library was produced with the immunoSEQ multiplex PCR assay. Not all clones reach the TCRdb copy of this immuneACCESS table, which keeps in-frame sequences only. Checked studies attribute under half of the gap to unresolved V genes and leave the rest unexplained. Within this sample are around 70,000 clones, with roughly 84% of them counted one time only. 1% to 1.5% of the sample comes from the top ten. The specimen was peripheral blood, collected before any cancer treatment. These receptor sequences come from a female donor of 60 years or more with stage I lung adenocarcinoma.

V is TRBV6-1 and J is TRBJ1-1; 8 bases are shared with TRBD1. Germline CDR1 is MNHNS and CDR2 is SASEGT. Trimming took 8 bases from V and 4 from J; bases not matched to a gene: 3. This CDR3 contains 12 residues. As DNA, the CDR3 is TGTGCCAGCCTCGGGACAGGCACTGAAGCTTTCTTT. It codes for CASLGTGTEAFF.

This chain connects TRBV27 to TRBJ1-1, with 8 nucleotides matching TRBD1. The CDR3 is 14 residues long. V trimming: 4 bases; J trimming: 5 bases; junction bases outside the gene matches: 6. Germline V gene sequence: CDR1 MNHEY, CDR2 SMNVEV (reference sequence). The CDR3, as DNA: TGTGCCAGCAGTTCTCGACAGGGGTATACTGAAGCTTTCTTT. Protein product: CASSSRQGYTEAFF.

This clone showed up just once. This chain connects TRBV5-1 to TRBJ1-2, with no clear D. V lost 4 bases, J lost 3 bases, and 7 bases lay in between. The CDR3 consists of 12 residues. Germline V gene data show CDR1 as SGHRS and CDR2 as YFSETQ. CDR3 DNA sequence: TGCGCCAGCAGCACCCGGGACTATGGCTACACCTTC. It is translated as CASSTRDYGYTF.

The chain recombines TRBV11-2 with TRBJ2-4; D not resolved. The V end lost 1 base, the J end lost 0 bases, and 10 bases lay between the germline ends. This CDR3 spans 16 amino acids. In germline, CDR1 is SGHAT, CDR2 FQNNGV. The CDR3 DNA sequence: TGTGCCAGCAGCTTAGTAGGGCCCGGAGCCAAAAACATTCAGTACTTC. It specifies CASSLVGPGAKNIQYF.

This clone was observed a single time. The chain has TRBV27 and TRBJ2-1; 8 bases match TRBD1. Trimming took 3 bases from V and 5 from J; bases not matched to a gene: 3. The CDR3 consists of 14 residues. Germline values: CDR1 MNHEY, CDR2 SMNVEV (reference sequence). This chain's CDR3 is CASSFDRGNNEQFF. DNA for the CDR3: TGTGCCAGCAGTTTTGACAGGGGAAACAATGAGCAGTTCTTC.

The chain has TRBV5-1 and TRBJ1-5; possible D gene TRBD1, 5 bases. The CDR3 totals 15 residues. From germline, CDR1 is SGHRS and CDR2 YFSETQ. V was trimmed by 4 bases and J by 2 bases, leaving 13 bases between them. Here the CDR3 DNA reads TGCGCCAGCAGCCCACTGGGGGGAGGCAATCAGCCCCAGCATTTT. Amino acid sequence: CASSPLGGGNQPQHF.

The CDR3 protein is CASSEKTDTQYF. The CDR3 coding sequence is TGTGCCAGCAGTGAGAAGACGGATACGCAGTATTTT. The chain links TRBV25-1 to TRBJ2-3; the D is unclear. V was shortened by 3 bases and J by 6 bases, with 7 bases between the two germline ends. This CDR3 comprises 12 residues. CDR1 MGHDK and CDR2 SYGVNS come from the germline V gene.

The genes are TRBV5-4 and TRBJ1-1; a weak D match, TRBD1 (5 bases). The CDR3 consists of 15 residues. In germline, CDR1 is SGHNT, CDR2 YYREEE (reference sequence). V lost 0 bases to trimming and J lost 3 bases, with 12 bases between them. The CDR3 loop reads CASSLAGGGDTEAFF. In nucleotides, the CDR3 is TGTGCCAGCAGCTTGGCCGGGGGGGGAGACACTGAAGCTTTCTTT.